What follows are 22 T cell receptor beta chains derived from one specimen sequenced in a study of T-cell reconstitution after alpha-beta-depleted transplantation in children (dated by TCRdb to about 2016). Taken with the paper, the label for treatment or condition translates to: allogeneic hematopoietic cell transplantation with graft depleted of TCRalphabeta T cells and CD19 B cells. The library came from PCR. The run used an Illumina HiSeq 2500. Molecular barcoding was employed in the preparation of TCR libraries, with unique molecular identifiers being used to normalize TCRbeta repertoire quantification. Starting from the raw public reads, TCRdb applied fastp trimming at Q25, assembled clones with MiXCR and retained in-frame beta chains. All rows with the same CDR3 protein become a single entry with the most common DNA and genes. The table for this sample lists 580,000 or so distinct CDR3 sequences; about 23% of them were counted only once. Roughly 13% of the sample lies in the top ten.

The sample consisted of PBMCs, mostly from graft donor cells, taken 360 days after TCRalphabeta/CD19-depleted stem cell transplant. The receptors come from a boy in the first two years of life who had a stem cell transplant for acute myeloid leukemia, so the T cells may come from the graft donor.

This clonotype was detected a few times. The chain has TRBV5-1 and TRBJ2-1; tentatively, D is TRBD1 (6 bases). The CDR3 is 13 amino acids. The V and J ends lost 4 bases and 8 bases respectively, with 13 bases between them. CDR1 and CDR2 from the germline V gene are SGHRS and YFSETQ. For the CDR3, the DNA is TGCGCCAGCAGCCGGACAGTGGGGGATGAGCAGTTCTTC. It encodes CASSRTVGDEQFF. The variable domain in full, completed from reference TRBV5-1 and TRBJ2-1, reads KAGVTQTPRYLIKTRGQQVTLSCSPISGHRSVSWYQQTPGQGLQFLFEYFSETQRNKGNFPGRFSGRQFSNSRSEMNVSTLELGDSALYLCASSRTVGDEQFFGPGTRLTVL.

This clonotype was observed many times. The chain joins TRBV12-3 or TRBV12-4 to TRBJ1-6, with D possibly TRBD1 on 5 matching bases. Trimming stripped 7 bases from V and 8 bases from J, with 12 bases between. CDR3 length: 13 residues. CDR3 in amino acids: CASTPATDSPLHF. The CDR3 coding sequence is TGTGCCAGCACCCCGGCGACAGATTCACCCCTCCACTTT.

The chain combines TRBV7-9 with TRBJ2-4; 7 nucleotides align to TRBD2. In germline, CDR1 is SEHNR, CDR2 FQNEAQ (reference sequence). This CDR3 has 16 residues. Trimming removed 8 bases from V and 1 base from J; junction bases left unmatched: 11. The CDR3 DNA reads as TGTGCCAGCGGTACCGCGGGGGAAAAGGCCAAAAACATTCAGTACTTC. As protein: CASGTAGEKAKNIQYF. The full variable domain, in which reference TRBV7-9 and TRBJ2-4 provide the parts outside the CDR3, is DTGVSQNPRHKITKRGQNVTFRCDPISEHNRLYWYRQTLGQGPEFLTYFQNEAQLEKSRLLSDRFSAERPKGSFSTLEIQRTEQGDSAMYLCASGTAGEKAKNIQYFGAGTRLSVL.

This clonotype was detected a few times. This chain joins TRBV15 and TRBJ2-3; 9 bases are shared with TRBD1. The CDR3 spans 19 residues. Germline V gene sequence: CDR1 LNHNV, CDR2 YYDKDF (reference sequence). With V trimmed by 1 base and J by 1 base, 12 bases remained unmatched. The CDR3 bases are TGTGCCACCAGCAGAGCCCCCTTGGGACAGGGAGAGGGCACAGATACGCAGTATTTT. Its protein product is CATSRAPLGQGEGTDTQYF.

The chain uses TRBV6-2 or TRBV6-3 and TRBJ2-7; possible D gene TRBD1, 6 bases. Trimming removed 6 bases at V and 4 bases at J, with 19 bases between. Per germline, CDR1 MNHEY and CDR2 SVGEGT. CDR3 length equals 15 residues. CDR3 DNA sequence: TGTGCCAGCAGCCGCGGACAGCCAGGCGGGTACGAGCAGTACGTC. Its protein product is CASSRGQPGGYEQYV.

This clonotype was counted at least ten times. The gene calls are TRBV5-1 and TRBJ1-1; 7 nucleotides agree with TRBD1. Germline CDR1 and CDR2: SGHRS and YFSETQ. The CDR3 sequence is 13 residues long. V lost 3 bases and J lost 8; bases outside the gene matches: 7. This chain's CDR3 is CASSYRDRREAFF. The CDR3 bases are TGCGCCAGCAGCTACCGGGACAGAAGGGAAGCTTTCTTT.

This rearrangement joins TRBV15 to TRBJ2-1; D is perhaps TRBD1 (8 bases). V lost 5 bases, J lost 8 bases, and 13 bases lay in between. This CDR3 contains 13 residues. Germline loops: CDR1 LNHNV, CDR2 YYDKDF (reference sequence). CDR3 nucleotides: TGTGCCACCAGCCAAACAGGGGGGGATGAGCAGTTCTTC. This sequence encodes CATSQTGGDEQFF.

CDR3 DNA: TGCAGCGTAGTTCTCCGGGACAAATATGAAAAACTGTTTTTT. It codes for CSVVLRDKYEKLFF. V gene TRBV29-1 combines with J gene TRBJ1-4; tentative D call: TRBD1 (6 bases). Germline CDR1 reads SQVTM; CDR2 reads ANQGSEA. The CDR3 length is 14 residues. V dropped 6 bases and J dropped 6 bases, with 17 bases sitting between them. The full variable domain, completed using reference TRBV29-1 and TRBJ1-4, is SAVISQKPSRDICQRGTSLTIQCQVDSQVTMMFWYRQQPGQSLTLIATANQGSEATYESGFVIDKFPISRPNLTFSTLTVSNMSPEDSSIYLCSVVLRDKYEKLFFGSGTQLSVL.

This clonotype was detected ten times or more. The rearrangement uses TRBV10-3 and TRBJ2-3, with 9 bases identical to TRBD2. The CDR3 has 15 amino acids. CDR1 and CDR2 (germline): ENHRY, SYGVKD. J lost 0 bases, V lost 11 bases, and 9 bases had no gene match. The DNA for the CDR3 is TGTGCCGCAGCAGCTAGCGGGACCAGCACAGATACGCAGTATTTT. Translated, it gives CAAAASGTSTDTQYF.

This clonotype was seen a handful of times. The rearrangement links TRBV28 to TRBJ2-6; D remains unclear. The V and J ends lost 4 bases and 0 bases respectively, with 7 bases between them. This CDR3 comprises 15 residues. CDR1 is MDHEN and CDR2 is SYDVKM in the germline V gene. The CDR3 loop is CASSWAVSGANVLTF. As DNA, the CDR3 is TGTGCCAGCAGTTGGGCCGTCTCTGGGGCCAACGTCCTGACTTTC.

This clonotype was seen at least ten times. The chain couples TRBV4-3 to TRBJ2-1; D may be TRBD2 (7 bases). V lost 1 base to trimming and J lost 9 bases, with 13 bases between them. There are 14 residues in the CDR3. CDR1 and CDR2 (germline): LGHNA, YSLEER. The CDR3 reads CASSQVSGGSEQFF. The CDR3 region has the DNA TGCGCCAGCAGCCAAGTGTCGGGGGGCAGTGAGCAGTTCTTC.

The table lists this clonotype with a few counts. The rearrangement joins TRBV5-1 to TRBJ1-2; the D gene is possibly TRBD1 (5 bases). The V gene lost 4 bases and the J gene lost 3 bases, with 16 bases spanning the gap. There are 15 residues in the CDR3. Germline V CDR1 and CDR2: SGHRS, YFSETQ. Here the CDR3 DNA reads TGCGCCAGCAGCATGAGCCTAGGGGTCTACTATGGCTACACCTTC. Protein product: CASSMSLGVYYGYTF.

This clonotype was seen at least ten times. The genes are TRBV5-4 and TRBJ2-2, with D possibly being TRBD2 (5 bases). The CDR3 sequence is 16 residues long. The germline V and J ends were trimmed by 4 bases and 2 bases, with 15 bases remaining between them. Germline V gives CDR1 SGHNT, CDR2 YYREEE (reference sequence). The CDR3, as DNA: TGTGCCAGCAGCAGGGTGGGAGCGGCCAACACCGGGGAGCTGTTTTTT. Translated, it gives CASSRVGAANTGELFF.

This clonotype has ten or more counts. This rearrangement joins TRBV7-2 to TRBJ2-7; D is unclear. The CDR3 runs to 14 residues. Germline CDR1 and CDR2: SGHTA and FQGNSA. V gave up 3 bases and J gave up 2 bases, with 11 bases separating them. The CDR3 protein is CASSFGDRTYEQYF. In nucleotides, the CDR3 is TGTGCCAGCAGCTTCGGAGACCGAACCTACGAGCAGTACTTC. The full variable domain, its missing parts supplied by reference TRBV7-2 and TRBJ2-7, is GAGVSQSPSNKVTEKGKDVELRCDPISGHTALYWYRQSLGQGLEFLIYFQGNSAPDKSGLPSDRFSAERTGGSVSTLTIQRTQQEDSAVYLCASSFGDRTYEQYFGPGTRLTVT.

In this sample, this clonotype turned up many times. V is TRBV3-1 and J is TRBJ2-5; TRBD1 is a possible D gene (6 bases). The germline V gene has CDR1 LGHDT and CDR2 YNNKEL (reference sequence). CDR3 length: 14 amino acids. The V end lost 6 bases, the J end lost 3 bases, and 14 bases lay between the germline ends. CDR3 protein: CASRPMTGEETQYF. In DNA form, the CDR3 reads TGTGCCAGCAGACCGATGACAGGAGAAGAGACCCAGTACTTC.

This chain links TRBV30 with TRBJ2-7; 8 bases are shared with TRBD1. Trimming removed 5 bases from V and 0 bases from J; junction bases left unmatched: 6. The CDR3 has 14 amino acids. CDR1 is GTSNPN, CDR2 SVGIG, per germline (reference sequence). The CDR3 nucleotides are TGTGCCTGGTCCTCCGGGACAGGCTCCTACGAGCAGTACTTC. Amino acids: CAWSSGTGSYEQYF.

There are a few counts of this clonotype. Written as DNA, the CDR3 is TGTGCCACCAGTGAAACGGGATCCCTAGGGGACAATGAGCAGTTCTTC. Translated, it gives CATSETGSLGDNEQFF. This chain uses TRBV24-1 with TRBJ2-1; D could derive from TRBD1 or TRBD2 (5 bases each). V was shortened by 4 bases and J by 5 bases, with 17 bases between the two germline ends. The CDR3 is made up of 16 amino acids. In germline, CDR1 is KGHDR, CDR2 SFDVKD.

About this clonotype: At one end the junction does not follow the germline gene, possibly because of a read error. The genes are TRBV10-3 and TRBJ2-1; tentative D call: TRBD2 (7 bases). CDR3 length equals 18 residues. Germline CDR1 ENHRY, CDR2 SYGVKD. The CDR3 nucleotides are TGTGCCTTCAGTCACTGGGGGCGAGCGGGGATAAAGGAGGGTGAGCAGTTCTTC. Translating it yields CAFSHWGRAGIKEGEQFF.

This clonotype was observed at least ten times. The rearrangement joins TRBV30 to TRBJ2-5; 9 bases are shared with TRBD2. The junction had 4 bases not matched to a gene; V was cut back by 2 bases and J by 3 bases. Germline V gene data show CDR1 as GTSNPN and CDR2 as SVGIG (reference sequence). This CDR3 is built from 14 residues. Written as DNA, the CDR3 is TGTGCCTGGAGTCGCGGGGGGGCAAAAGAGACCCAGTACTTC. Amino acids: CAWSRGGAKETQYF.

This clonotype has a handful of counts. The CDR3 DNA sequence: TGTGCCAGCAGCCCCGCCCCGGGACACAAAAACATTCAGTACTTC. It specifies CASSPAPGHKNIQYF. The genes are TRBV12-3 or TRBV12-4 and TRBJ2-4, with a tentative D call TRBD1 (6 bases). The CDR3 spans 15 residues. The V gene lost 6 bases and the J gene lost 3 bases, with 15 bases spanning the gap.

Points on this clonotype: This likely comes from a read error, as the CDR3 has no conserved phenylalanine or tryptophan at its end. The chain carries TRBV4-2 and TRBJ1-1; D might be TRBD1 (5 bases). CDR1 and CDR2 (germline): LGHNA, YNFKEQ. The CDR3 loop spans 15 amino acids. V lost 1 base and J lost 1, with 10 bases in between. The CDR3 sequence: CASSQGQKKNTEAFC. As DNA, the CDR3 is TGTGCCAGCAGCCAAGGACAGAAGAAGAACACTGAAGCTTTCTGT.

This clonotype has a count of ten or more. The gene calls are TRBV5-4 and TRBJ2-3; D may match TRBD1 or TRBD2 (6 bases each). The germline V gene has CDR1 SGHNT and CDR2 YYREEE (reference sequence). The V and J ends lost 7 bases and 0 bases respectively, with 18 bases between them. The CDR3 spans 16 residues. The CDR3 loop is CASSTFRGASTDTQYF. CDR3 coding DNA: TGTGCCAGCTCTACCTTTAGGGGGGCAAGCACAGATACGCAGTATTTT.